This TCR beta chain was sequenced for a study of cytomegalovirus exposure and HLA in healthy donors. The study ran its PCR with 60 Vbeta and 13 Jbeta primers. Clones were sequenced by immunoSEQ multiplex PCR, and TCRdb holds only the in-frame ones, with some missing. The table shows under 150,000 clones, with 55% to 65% occurring only once. The table lists this clone with a count of one. CDR3 size: 13 residues. The trim removed 4 bases at V and 2 bases at J, leaving 3 bases unmatched. Germline lookup yields CDR1 SQVTM and CDR2 ANQGSEA. The sample comprised PBMCs. V usage is TRBV29-1 and J usage is TRBJ1-2, with 8 bases identical to TRBD1. The TCR originated in a middle-aged man in good health and CMV-seropositive. The CDR3 DNA sequence: TGCAGCGTTGGGACAGGGTGGAACTATGGCTACACCTTC. This codes for CSVGTGWNYGYTF.